This is a list of T cell receptor beta chains from one sample in a study of blood T cells in healthy people across ages. TCRdb reprocessed the 5' RACE reads with MiXCR, giving one entry per CDR3 protein. The sample consists of over 300,000 distinct CDR3 sequences, 50% to 60% of them appearing once. Sequenced: blood. The receptors shown here come from a man in his fifties or sixties in good health. CDR3s include the opening cysteine and the closing phenylalanine or tryptophan. The order of the fields is clone size, J gene, V gene, D gene, CDR3 DNA, CDR3 protein. A D gene is named only where the DNA matches it firmly. Only some rows state a clone size, as once, few, many or a class for expanded clones.

- | TRBJ2-7 | TRBV6-6 | - | TGTGCCAGCAGTACCCAAAGGGGGACCTACGAGCAGTACTTC | CASSTQRGTYEQYF
few | TRBJ1-5 | TRBV20-1 | - | TGCAGTGCTAGTGATAGGAGGGGGAATCAGCCCCAGCATTTT | CSASDRRGNQPQHF
few | TRBJ1-1 | TRBV4-2 | - | TGTGCCAGCAGCCAAGAGACTGTCGTGTCACAGGAAGCTTTCTTT | CASSQETVVSQEAFF
- | TRBJ2-7 | TRBV3-1 | TRBD1 | TGTGCCAGCAGCCTAGGACAGGGGGTTGGCAACGAGCAGTACTTC | CASSLGQGVGNEQYF
- | TRBJ1-5 | TRBV4-2 | - | TGTGCCAGCAGCCAAGATAGACAGGTCCATCAGCCCCAGCATTTT | CASSQDRQVHQPQHF
many | TRBJ2-3 | TRBV6-4 | TRBD2 | TGTGCCAGCAGTCAAAGCGGGGGGCGCGATACGCAGTATTTT | CASSQSGGRDTQYF
- | TRBJ2-7 | TRBV9 | TRBD2 | TGTGCCAGCAGCCCTAGCGGGGCCCGCTCCTACGAGCAGTACTTC | CASSPSGARSYEQYF
- | TRBJ2-1 | TRBV20-1 | - | TGCAGTGCTAGAGGGGCCCTTTTATCGGGAAGGAATGAGCAGTTCTTC | CSARGALLSGRNEQFF
once | TRBJ2-3 | TRBV28 | - | TGTGCCAGCAGTCCCCGGTACGGGAAATCTGCCACAGATACGCAGTATTTT | CASSPRYGKSATDTQYF
- | TRBJ2-7 | TRBV20-1 | - | TGCAGTGCTCGCAGGGTGCCCGAGCAGTACTTC | CSARRVPEQYF
- | TRBJ2-1 | TRBV4-2 | - | TGTGCCAGCAGCCCCCGCGCCGTAATGACCCCCGGCAATGAGCAGTTCTTC | CASSPRAVMTPGNEQFF
many | TRBJ2-7 | TRBV29-1 | - | TGCAGCGTTGCTGGGGGGAGAACCTACGAGCAGTACTTC | CSVAGGRTYEQYF
- | TRBJ2-3 | TRBV20-1 | - | TGCAGTGCTAGAGACCCGGACAGAACAGATACGCAGTATTTT | CSARDPDRTDTQYF
- | TRBJ2-3 | TRBV20-1 | - | TGCAGTCAAGACAGCCTTGGCACAGATACGCAGTATTTT | CSQDSLGTDTQYF
- | TRBJ2-1 | TRBV4-2 | - | TGTGCCAGCAGCCACCAGGGATCCACTGAGCAGTTCTTC | CASSHQGSTEQFF
- | TRBJ2-7 | TRBV7-2 | - | TGTGCCAGCAGCAAAAGGCGATACGAGCAGTACTTC | CASSKRRYEQYF
- | TRBJ2-3 | TRBV4-1 | TRBD1 | TGCGCCAGCAGCCCTTGGGACAGCATCACAGATACGCAGTATTTT | CASSPWDSITDTQYF
many | TRBJ1-1 | TRBV7-6 | - | TGTGCCAGCACCCTCGGTGGGGTGAACACTGAAGCTTTCTTT | CASTLGGVNTEAFF
- | TRBJ2-6 | TRBV20-1 | - | TGCAGTGCTAGAGATACAGGGTTGGCTGGGGCCAACGTCCTGACTTTC | CSARDTGLAGANVLTF
- | TRBJ2-5 | TRBV7-3 | - | TGTGCCAGCAGCTACGTGGGGGAAGGGGAGACCCAGTACTTC | CASSYVGEGETQYF
- | TRBJ2-7 | TRBV11-2 | - | TGTGCCAGCAGCCGACGGAGGAGCGGGCCCTACGAGCAGTACTTC | CASSRRRSGPYEQYF
- | TRBJ1-1 | TRBV3-1 | - | TGTGCCAGCAGCAAAGGGAAATCCGTACGGACTGAAGCTTTCTTT | CASSKGKSVRTEAFF
- | TRBJ1-2 | TRBV27 | TRBD1 | TGTGCCGGCAGTCGGGACAGGGAATATGGCTACACCTTC | CAGSRDREYGYTF
- | TRBJ2-3 | TRBV9 | - | TGTGCCAGCAGCGTAAGAGCCATACGGGGGAACACAGATACGCAGTATTTT | CASSVRAIRGNTDTQYF
few | TRBJ2-3 | TRBV20-1 | - | TGCAGTGCCTACGGACTACTGCCAGATACGCAGTATTTT | CSAYGLLPDTQYF
- | TRBJ2-5 | TRBV25-1 | TRBD1 | TGTGCCAGCAGTGAATTGGGACAGGGGAGGAATGAGCAGTACTTC | CASSELGQGRNEQYF
- | TRBJ1-6 | TRBV28 | - | TGTGCCAGCAGTTTTAGGGACCGTCGACATTCACCCCTCCACTTT | CASSFRDRRHSPLHF
- | TRBJ1-1 | TRBV20-1 | - | TGCAGTGCTAGCCAGTCGGGCACTGAAGCTTTCTTT | CSASQSGTEAFF
- | TRBJ2-5 | TRBV6-2/TRBV6-3 | - | TGTGCCAGCAGTTCCAGCCAAGAGACCCAGTACTTC | CASSSSQETQYF
- | TRBJ1-5 | TRBV5-1 | - | TGCGCCAGCAGCGTGAGGGGGGGTCAGCCCCAGCATTTT | CASSVRGGQPQHF
- | TRBJ2-1 | TRBV5-1 | - | TGCGCCAGCAGCTGGGGGGACACGACCTACAATGGGCAGTTCTTC | CASSWGDTTYNGQFF
once | TRBJ2-3 | TRBV18 | - | TGTGCCAGCTCACCCCAGTCCGATACGCAGTATTTT | CASSPQSDTQYF
- | TRBJ2-7 | TRBV30 | - | TGTGCCGGGAGTGGGGGATACGAGCAGTACTTC | CAGSGGYEQYF
- | TRBJ2-7 | TRBV6-2/TRBV6-3 | - | TGTGCCAGCATTCCTGGGTACAGCTACGAGCAGTACTTC | CASIPGYSYEQYF
- | TRBJ2-1 | TRBV5-6 | - | TGTGCCAGCAGCTTGACCGGGCTCAACGGGGAGCAGTTCTTC | CASSLTGLNGEQFF
- | TRBJ2-5 | TRBV25-1 | - | TGTGCCAGCAGTCCCTCAGCGGACCAAGAGACCCAGTACTTC | CASSPSADQETQYF
- | TRBJ2-1 | TRBV21-1 | - | TGTGCCAGCAGCAAACGACAGGGGGAGAACAATGAGCAGTTCTTC | CASSKRQGENNEQFF
many | TRBJ2-3 | TRBV7-3 | TRBD1 | TGTGCCAGCAGCTCCGGGACAGCCTGGAGAGATACGCAGTATTTT | CASSSGTAWRDTQYF
- | TRBJ2-4 | TRBV11-2 | - | TGTGTCAGCAGCATAACTCACAGGGAGGGAGAGCAATACTTC | CVSSITHREGEQYF
few | TRBJ2-1 | TRBV27 | TRBD2 | TGTGCCAGCAGTATTACTAGCGGGGGGGGCAATGAGCAGTTCTTC | CASSITSGGGNEQFF
- | TRBJ1-2 | TRBV9 | - | TGTGCCAGCAGCGTTGGGACGGGAAACTATGGCTACACCTTC | CASSVGTGNYGYTF
once | TRBJ2-3 | TRBV7-6 | TRBD2 | TGTGCCAGCAGCTTAGCGGGACTAGATTCCCCCACAGAAACGCAGTATTTT | CASSLAGLDSPTETQYF
few | TRBJ2-2 | TRBV5-1 | - | TGCGCCAGCAGCTTGGCCGGGAGTTACACCGGGGAGCTGTTTTTT | CASSLAGSYTGELFF
- | TRBJ2-1 | TRBV18 | - | TGTGCCAGCTCACCCCAGGGGCCCCCATCTGGGCAGTTCTTC | CASSPQGPPSGQFF
- | TRBJ1-6 | TRBV5-4 | - | TGTGCCAGCAGGTGGGGGTATAATTCACCCCTCCACTTT | CASRWGYNSPLHF
- | TRBJ2-5 | TRBV11-3 | TRBD2 | TGTGCCAGCAGCTCGGGGGTGACTAGCGGGGGGGCGCCAGAGACCCAGTACTTC | CASSSGVTSGGAPETQYF
- | TRBJ2-1 | TRBV28 | - | TGTGCCAGCAATAGGAATCGAGATGAGCAGTTCTTC | CASNRNRDEQFF
- | TRBJ1-1 | TRBV6-5 | TRBD1 | TGCGCCAGCAGTTACAGGGGACAGGGGAGGATAAGAGGGAACACTGAAGCTTTCTTT | CASSYRGQGRIRGNTEAFF
- | TRBJ2-4 | TRBV2 | - | TGTGCCAGCAGTAAGGACAGTACGCTAGCCAAAAACATTCAGTACTTC | CASSKDSTLAKNIQYF
few | TRBJ2-1 | TRBV30 | - | TGTGCCTGGACTAGTGGGGAGTCAGTATACAATGAGCAGTTCTTC | CAWTSGESVYNEQFF
- | TRBJ1-4 | TRBV28 | TRBD1 | TGTGCCAGCAGTTTCGCGGGACAGGGGGCGACTAATGAAAAACTGTTTTTT | CASSFAGQGATNEKLFF
few | TRBJ1-2 | TRBV5-1 | TRBD1 | TGCGCCAGCAGCCAAGACAGGGGGAACTATGGCTACACCTTC | CASSQDRGNYGYTF
- | TRBJ2-3 | TRBV29-1 | - | TGCAGCGTTGTTGTCAGGGGCCTCCGAGAAGGCACAGATACGCAGTATTTT | CSVVVRGLREGTDTQYF
- | TRBJ1-2 | TRBV20-1 | - | TGCAGTGCTCCCCCCGGGCCGAGGCCGGGCTACACCTTC | CSAPPGPRPGYTF
once | TRBJ1-2 | TRBV5-1 | - | TGCGCCAGCAGCCCGGCCCCCGGGAAGAACTATGGCTACACCTTC | CASSPAPGKNYGYTF